The subject of this entry is one T cell receptor beta chain. The record originates from a study of cytomegalovirus exposure and HLA in healthy donors. Sequencing used immunoSEQ multiplex PCR; TCRdb keeps in-frame clones, though not all of them. The top ten hold approximately 8.5% of the sample, which has more than 110,000 clones, about 86% seen once. V gave up 4 bases and J gave up 3 bases; unmatched junction bases: 8. The germline CDR1 and CDR2 sequences are SNHLY and FYNNEI. CDR3 length: 17 amino acids. The sequence was collected from a woman aged 18-30 years in good health and CMV-seropositive. Material: PBMCs. The chain couples TRBV2 to TRBJ2-3; 12 bases agree with TRBD2. CDR3 in amino acids: CASSVQTSGGRTDTQYF. DNA for the CDR3: TGTGCCAGCAGTGTCCAGACTAGCGGGGGACGGACAGATACGCAGTATTTT. Full variable domain (remainder filled in from reference TRBV2 and TRBJ2-3): EPEVTQTPSHQVTQMGQEVILRCVPISNHLYFYWYRQILGQKVEFLVSFYNNEISEKSEIFDDQFSVERPDGSNFTLKIRSTKLEDSAMYFCASSVQTSGGRTDTQYFGPGTRLTVL.